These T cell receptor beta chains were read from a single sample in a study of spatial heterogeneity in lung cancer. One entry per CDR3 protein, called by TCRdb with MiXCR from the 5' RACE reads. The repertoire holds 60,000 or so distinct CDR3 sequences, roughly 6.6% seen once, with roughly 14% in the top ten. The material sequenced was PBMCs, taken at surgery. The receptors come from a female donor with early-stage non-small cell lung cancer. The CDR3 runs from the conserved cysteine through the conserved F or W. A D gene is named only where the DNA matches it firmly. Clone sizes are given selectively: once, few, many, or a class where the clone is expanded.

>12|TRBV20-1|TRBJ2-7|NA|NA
TGCAGTGCTAGTGGCACTTTCTACGAGCAGTACTTC
CSASGTFYEQYF
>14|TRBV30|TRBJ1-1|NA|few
TGTGCCTGTCTGGACACCAAAGAATGGACTGAAGCTTTCTTT
CACLDTKEWTEAFF
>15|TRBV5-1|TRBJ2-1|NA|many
TGCGCCAGCAGCTTGGAGGTATACGGGAACAATGAGCAGTTCTTC
CASSLEVYGNNEQFF
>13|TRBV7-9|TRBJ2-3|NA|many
TGTGCCAGCAGCCCAAAGGGTCCAGATACGCAGTATTTT
CASSPKGPDTQYF
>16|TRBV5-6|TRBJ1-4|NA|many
TGTGCCAGCAGCTTGAACCAGGGCTTGGGATTTAGAAAACTGTTTTTT
CASSLNQGLGFRKLFF
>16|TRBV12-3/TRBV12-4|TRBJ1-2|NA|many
TGTGCCAGCAGGTCCACCGGCGGGACAATGAGAGATGGCTACACCTTC
CASRSTGGTMRDGYTF
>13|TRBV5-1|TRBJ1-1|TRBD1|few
TGCGCCAGCAGCCTGGACAGGGCCACTGAAGCTTTCTTT
CASSLDRATEAFF
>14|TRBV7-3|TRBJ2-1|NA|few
TGTGCCAGCAGCTTACGTACAGGGTCCAATGAGCAGTTCTTC
CASSLRTGSNEQFF
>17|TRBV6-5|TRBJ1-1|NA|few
TGTGCCAGCAGAAATATCGAGGGAATACGGACGAACACTGAAGCTTTCTTT
CASRNIEGIRTNTEAFF
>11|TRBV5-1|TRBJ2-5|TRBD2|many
TGCGCCAGCCTTGGGGAGGGGACCCAGTACTTC
CASLGEGTQYF
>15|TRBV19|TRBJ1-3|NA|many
TGTGCCAGTAGTGGTACATTGCAACCTGGAAACACCATATATTTT
CASSGTLQPGNTIYF
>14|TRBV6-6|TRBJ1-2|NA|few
TGTGCCAGCAGTTACTCGATGGCAGGGGATGGCTACACCTTC
CASSYSMAGDGYTF
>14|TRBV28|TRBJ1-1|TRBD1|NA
TGTGCCAGCAAACCACCTGACAGGGACACTGAAGCTTTCTTT
CASKPPDRDTEAFF
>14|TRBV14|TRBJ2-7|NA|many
TGTGCCAGCAGCCAAGATAGGGCCAACTACGAGCAGTACTTC
CASSQDRANYEQYF
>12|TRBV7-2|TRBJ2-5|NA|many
TGTGCCAGCAGCTTGAGGGCAGAGACCCAGTACTTC
CASSLRAETQYF
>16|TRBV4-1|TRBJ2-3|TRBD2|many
TGCGCCAGCAGCCAAGAATCTAGCGGAAGCACAGATACGCAGTATTTT
CASSQESSGSTDTQYF
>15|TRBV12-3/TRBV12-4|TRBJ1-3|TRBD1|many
TGTGCCAGCAACCCTACAGGGGAAACTGGAAACACCATATATTTT
CASNPTGETGNTIYF
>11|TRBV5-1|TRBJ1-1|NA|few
TGCGCCAGCAGCTTTGAAGGTGAAGCTTTCTTT
CASSFEGEAFF
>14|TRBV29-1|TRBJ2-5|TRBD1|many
TGCAGCGTCACGGGACAGGGTTTAGGAGAGACCCAGTACTTC
CSVTGQGLGETQYF
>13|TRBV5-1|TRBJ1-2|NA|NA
TGCGCCAGCAGCTTGGGGGAATCCGGTGGCTACACCTTC
CASSLGESGGYTF
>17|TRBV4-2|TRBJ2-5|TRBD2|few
TGTGCCAGCAGCCAAGATAGCCTAGCGGGGGGGCAAGAGACCCAGTACTTC
CASSQDSLAGGQETQYF
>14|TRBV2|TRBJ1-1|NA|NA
TGTGCCAGCCGAGAGGGGGTAATAAACACTGAAGCTTTCTTT
CASREGVINTEAFF
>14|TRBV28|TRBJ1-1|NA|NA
TGTGCCAGCAGTTTATCGGCCCCCCCTGGGGCCGCTTTCTTT
CASSLSAPPGAAFF
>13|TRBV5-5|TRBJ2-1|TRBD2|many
TGTGCCACCGAGCGGGGCCCTGGGAATGAGCAGTTCTTC
CATERGPGNEQFF
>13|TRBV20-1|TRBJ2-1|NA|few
TGCAGTGCCCAACGCGGGGCCGACAATGAGCAGTTCTTC
CSAQRGADNEQFF
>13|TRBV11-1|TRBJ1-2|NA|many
TGTGCCAGCAGCCTAACGCCAGCCTATGGCTACACCTTC
CASSLTPAYGYTF
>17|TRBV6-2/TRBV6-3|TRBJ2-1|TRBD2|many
TGTGCCAGCAGTTCCCTTACCCCGACGGGGGGGGTTAATGAGCAGTTCTTC
CASSSLTPTGGVNEQFF
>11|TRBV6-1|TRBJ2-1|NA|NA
TGTGCCAGCACCTACAGCAATGAGCAGTTCTTC
CASTYSNEQFF
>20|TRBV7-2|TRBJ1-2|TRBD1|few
TGTGCCAGCAGCTTAGCGAATCACCCGGGACAGGGGCAAGTTCACTATGGCTACACCTTC
CASSLANHPGQGQVHYGYTF
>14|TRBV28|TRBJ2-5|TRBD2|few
TGTGCCAGCAGACTAGCGGGAGTGGGTGAGACCCAGTACTTC
CASRLAGVGETQYF
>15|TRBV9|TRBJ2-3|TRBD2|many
TGTGCCAGCAGCGTAGGGACTAGCGGCACAGATACGCAGTATTTT
CASSVGTSGTDTQYF
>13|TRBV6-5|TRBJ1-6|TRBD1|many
TGTGCCCCCGAGGGGGCTAAGGAATCACCCCTCCACTTT
CAPEGAKESPLHF
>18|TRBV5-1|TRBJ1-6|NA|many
TGCGCCAGCAGCTTGGAGGTTTCTGGACTCTCGTATAATTCACCCCTCCACTTT
CASSLEVSGLSYNSPLHF
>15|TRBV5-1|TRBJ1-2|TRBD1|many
TGCGCCAGCAGCGCCTCACAGGGGGCCAGCTATGGCTACACCTTC
CASSASQGASYGYTF
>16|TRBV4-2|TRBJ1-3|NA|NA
TGTGCCAGCAGCCAAGATCGACTCTACTCTGGAAACACCATATATTTT
CASSQDRLYSGNTIYF
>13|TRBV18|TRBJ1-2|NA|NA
TGTGCCAGCTCCACCAAGAACGGGGATGGCTACACCTTC
CASSTKNGDGYTF
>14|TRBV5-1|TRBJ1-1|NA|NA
TGCGCCAGCAGCTTGGATGGGGCAAACACTGAAGCTTTCTTT
CASSLDGANTEAFF
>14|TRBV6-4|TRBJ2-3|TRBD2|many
TGTGCCAGCAGTTCCGGGACTAACACAGATACGCAGTATTTT
CASSSGTNTDTQYF
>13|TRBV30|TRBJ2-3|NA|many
TGTGCCTGGAGCGCAGGGAGCACAGATACGCAGTATTTT
CAWSAGSTDTQYF
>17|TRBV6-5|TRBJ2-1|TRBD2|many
TGTGCCAGCAGCTATACAGGAGGGAGGGGAGAATACAATGAGCAGTTCTTC
CASSYTGGRGEYNEQFF
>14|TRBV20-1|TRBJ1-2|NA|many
TGCAGTGCTTCGCTGGACGATGACGTCTATGGCTACACCTTC
CSASLDDDVYGYTF
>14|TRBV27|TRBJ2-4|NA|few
TGTGCCAGCAGTTTATCAGGCCAGGGGAACATTCAGTACTTC
CASSLSGQGNIQYF
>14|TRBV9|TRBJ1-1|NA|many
TGTGCCAGCAGCCCTAGAGGGGTTAACACTGAAGCTTTCTTT
CASSPRGVNTEAFF
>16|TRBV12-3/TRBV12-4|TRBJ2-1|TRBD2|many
TGTGCCAGCAGTTCTGGCGGTAGCGGGAGCTACAATGAGCAGTTCTTC
CASSSGGSGSYNEQFF
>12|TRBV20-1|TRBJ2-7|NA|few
TGCAGTGCTAGGCTGGGGGCCTACGAGCAGTACTTC
CSARLGAYEQYF
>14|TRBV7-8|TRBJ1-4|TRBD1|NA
TGTGCCAGCAGCCCACCCGGGACAGGGTCAAAACTGTTTTTT
CASSPPGTGSKLFF
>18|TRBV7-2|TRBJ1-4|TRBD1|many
TGTGCCAGCAGCTATGCTTCGGACAGGGGGCTTCCTAATGAAAAACTGTTTTTT
CASSYASDRGLPNEKLFF
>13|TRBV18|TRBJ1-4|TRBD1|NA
TGTGCCCCTTCAGGGGGCCTTAATGAAAAACTGTTTTTT
CAPSGGLNEKLFF
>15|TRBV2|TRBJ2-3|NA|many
TGTGCCAGCAGTGAGAGGCGGTTAGCAACAGATACGCAGTATTTT
CASSERRLATDTQYF
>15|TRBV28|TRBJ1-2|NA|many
TGTGCCAGCAGTTTGGGATACACAGGGATATGGGGCTACACCTTC
CASSLGYTGIWGYTF
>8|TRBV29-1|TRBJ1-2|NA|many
TGCAGCGTCGGTGGCTACACCTTC
CSVGGYTF
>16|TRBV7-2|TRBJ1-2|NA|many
TGTGCCAGCAGCTCCGGGGCCGCAGAGGGGTACTATGGCTACACCTTC
CASSSGAAEGYYGYTF
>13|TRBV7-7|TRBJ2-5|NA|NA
TGTGCCAGCAGCCCAGGGACGGTGGAGACCCAGTACTTC
CASSPGTVETQYF
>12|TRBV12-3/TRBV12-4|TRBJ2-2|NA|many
TGTGCCAGCAGTTCTGGGGCCGGGGAGCTGTTTTTT
CASSSGAGELFF